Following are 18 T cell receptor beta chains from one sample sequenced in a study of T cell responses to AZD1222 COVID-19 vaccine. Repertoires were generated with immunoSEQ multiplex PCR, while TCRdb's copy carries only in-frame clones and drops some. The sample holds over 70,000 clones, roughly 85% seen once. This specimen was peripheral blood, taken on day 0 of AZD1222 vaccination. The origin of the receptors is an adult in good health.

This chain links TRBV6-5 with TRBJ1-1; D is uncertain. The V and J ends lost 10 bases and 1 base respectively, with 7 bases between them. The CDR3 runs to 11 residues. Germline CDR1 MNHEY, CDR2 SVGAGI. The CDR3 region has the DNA TGTGCCATCCTATGGAACACTGAAGCTTTCTTT. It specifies CAILWNTEAFF.

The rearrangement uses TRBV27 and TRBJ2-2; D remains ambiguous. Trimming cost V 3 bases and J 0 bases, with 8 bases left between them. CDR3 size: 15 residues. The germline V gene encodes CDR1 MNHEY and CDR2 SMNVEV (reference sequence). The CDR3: CASSFSLTNTGELFF. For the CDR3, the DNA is TGTGCCAGCAGTTTCTCATTGACGAACACCGGGGAGCTGTTTTTT.

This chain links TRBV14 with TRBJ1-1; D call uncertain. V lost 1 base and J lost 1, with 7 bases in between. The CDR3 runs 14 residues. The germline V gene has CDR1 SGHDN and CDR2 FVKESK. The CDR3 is CASSQVVGNTEAFF. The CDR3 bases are TGTGCCAGCAGCCAAGTGGTAGGGAACACTGAAGCTTTCTTT.

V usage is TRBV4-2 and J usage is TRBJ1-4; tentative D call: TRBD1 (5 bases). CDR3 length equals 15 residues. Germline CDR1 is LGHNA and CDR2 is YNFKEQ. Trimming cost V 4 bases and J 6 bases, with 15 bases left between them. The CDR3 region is CASSPSGPGDEKLFF. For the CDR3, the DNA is TGTGCCAGCAGCCCGTCGGGACCTGGAGATGAAAAACTGTTTTTT.

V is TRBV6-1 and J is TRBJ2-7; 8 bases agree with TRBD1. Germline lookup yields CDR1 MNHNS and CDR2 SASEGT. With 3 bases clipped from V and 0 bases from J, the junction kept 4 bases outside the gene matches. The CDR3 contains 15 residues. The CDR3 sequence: CASSDRTGSSYEQYF. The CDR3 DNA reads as TGTGCCAGCAGTGACCGGACAGGGAGCTCCTACGAGCAGTACTTC.

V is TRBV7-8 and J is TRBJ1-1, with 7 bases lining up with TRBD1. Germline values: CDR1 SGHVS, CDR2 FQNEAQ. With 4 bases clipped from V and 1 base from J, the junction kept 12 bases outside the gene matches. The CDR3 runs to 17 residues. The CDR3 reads CASSWGYAYRGNTEAFF. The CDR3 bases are TGTGCCAGCAGCTGGGGATATGCATACAGGGGGAACACTGAAGCTTTCTTT.

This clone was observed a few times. CDR3 sequence reads: CASSLREKNYEQYF. DNA for the CDR3: TGTGCCAGCAGCTTGCGGGAGAAGAACTACGAGCAGTACTTC. V and J are TRBV7-2 and TRBJ2-7; TRBD2 aligns across 7 bases. The V gene's germline CDR1 is SGHTA and CDR2 FQGNSA. Losses at the gene ends were 3 bases for V and 3 bases for J; bases not matched to a gene: 5. The CDR3 contains 14 residues.

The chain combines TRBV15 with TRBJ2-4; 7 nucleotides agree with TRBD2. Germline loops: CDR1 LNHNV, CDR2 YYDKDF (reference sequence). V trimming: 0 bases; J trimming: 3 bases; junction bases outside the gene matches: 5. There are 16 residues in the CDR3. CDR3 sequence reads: CATSRDAASGKNIQYF. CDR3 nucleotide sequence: TGTGCCACCAGCAGAGATGCGGCTAGCGGCAAAAACATTCAGTACTTC. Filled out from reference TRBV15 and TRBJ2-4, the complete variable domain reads DAMVIQNPRYQVTQFGKPVTLSCSQTLNHNVMYWYQQKSSQAPKLLFHYYDKDFNNEADTPDNFQSRRPNTSFCFLDIRSPGLGDTAMYLCATSRDAASGKNIQYFGAGTRLSVL.

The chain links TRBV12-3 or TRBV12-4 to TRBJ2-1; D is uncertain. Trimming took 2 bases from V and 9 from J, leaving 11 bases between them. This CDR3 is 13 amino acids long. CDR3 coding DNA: TGTGCCAGCAGTTTACTGGCCGGCTTTGAGCAGTTCTTC. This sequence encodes CASSLLAGFEQFF.

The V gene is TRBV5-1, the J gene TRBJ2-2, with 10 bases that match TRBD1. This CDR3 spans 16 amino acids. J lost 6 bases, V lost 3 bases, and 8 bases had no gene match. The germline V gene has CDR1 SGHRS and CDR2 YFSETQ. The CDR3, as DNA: TGCGCCAGCAGCTCGGCCGGGACAGGGGTCTCCGGGGAGCTGTTTTTT. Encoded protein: CASSSAGTGVSGELFF.

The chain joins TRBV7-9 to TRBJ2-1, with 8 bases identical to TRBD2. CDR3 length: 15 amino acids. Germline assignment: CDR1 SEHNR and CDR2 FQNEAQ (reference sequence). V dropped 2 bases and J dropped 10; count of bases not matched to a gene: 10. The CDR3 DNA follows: TGTGCCAGCAGCTTACTAGCGGGCCCTGTCGGGGAGCAGTTCTTC. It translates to CASSLLAGPVGEQFF.

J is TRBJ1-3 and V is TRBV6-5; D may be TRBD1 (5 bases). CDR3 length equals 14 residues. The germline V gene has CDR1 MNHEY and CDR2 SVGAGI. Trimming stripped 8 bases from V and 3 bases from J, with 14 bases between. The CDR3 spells CASRPRGGGNTIYF. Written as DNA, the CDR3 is TGTGCCAGCCGTCCAAGGGGAGGTGGAAACACCATATATTTT.

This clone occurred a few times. CDR3 sequence: CASSIDRSPYGYTF. Here the CDR3 DNA reads TGTGCCAGTAGTATAGACAGGAGCCCGTATGGCTACACCTTC. The chain is built from TRBV19 and TRBJ1-2; no reliable D call. There are 14 residues in the CDR3. Trimming took 0 bases from V and 5 from J, leaving 10 bases between them. Germline CDR1 is LNHDA and CDR2 is SQIVND (reference sequence).

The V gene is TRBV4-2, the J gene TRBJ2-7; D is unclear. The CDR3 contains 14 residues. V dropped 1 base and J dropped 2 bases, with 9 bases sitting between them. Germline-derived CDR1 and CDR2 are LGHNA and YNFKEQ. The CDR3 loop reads CASSQAGGTYEQYF. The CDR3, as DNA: TGTGCCAGCAGCCAAGCCGGCGGAACCTACGAGCAGTACTTC.

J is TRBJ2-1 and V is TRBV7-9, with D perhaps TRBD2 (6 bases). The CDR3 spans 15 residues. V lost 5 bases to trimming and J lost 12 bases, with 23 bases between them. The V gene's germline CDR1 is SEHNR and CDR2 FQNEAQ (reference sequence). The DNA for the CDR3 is TGTGCCAGCAGCCCTTCTTCCACTAGCATTAGTCCGCAGTTCTTC. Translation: CASSPSSTSISPQFF.

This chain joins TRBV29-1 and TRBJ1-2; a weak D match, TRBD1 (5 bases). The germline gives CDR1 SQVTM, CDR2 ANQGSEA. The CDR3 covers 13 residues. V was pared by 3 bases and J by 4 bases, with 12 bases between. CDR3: CSVDLDTSYGYTF. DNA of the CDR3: TGCAGCGTTGACCTGGACACCTCCTATGGCTACACCTTC.

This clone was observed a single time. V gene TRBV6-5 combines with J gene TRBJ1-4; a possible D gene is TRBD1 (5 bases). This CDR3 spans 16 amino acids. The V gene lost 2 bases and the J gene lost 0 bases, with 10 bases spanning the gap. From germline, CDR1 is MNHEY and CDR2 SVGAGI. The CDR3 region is CASSYLGGATNEKLFF. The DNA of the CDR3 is TGTGCCAGCAGTTACCTCGGGGGTGCAACTAATGAAAAACTGTTTTTT.

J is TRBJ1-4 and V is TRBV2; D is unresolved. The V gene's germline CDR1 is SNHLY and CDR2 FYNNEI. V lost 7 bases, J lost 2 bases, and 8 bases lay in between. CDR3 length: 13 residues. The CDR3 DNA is TGTGCCAGCAATTGGGTCACTAATGAAAAACTGTTTTTT. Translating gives CASNWVTNEKLFF.